This T cell receptor beta chain emerged from a study of beta chain features in type 1 diabetes. This clone has a handful of counts. The germline gives CDR1 SGHRS, CDR2 YFSETQ. CDR3 length equals 14 residues. Sequencing targeted expressed TCRB transcripts, as all isolated RNA had been reverse transcribed. The protocol was immunoSEQ multiplex PCR, while the TCRdb copy is restricted to in-frame clones and leaves out a portion. The data contain hundreds of thousands of clones, around 8% of them seen just once; the ten biggest clones take up less than 0.45%. This TCR was sampled from a woman aged 18-30 years in good health. The J gene is TRBJ2-3, the V gene TRBV5-1; 8 bases are a match to TRBD2. Sequences were obtained from central memory CD4+ T cells from blood. The CDR3 sequence: CARRGGLAEYTQYF. The DNA of the CDR3 is TGCGCTCGCAGAGGAGGACTAGCCGAATATACGCAGTATTTT.